This T cell receptor (beta chain) was recovered during a study of Graves' ophthalmopathy and Graves' hyperthyroidism. The overall study: Before any treatment, peripheral blood was taken at the initial diagnosis.

CDR3 length equals 13 residues. Germline assignment: CDR1 LNHNV and CDR2 YYDKDF (reference sequence). V lost 9 bases and J 5 bases, leaving 16 bases between the germline ends. Overall study results and limits: Ophthalmopathy progression was predicted with 70.59% sensitivity and approximately 72% specificity.

PBMCs stemmed from under 11 ml of fresh peripheral blood. TCR beta CDR3 amplification used RNA transcripts. Following a first-round RT-PCR that used HTBI primers, a second-round multiplex PCR was carried out. Using its own MiXCR run on the multiplex PCR reads, TCRdb lists one record per CDR3 protein. The repertoire holds hundreds of thousands of distinct CDR3 sequences, 22% seen once, with around 6.9% in the top ten. The table lists this clonotype with many counts. Its antigen is unknown. The sequenced material came from peripheral blood. The TCR originated in a woman between 18 and 29 years old with stable Graves' hyperthyroidism. Some clones in this sample may be carry-over from other donors' samples. The V gene is TRBV15, the J gene TRBJ1-1; no reliable D call. This chain's CDR3 is CATSGSRKTEAFF. As DNA, the CDR3 is TGTGCCACTTCCGGGAGCCGGAAGACTGAAGCTTTCTTT.